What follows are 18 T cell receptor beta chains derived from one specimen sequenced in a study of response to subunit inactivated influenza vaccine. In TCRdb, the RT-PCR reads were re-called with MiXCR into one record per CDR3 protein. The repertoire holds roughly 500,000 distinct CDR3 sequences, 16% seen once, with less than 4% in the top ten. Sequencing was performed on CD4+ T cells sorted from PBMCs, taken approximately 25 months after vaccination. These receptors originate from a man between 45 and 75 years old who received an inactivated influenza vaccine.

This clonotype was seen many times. The CDR3 loop is CASSQAGAPQHF. The CDR3 bases are TGTGCCAGCAGCCAAGCCGGGGCGCCCCAGCATTTT. The rearrangement links TRBV3-1 to TRBJ1-5; TRBD1 might be the D (5 bases). Germline values: CDR1 LGHDT, CDR2 YNNKEL (reference sequence). The V end lost 1 base, the J end lost 9 bases, and 7 bases lay between the germline ends. This CDR3 region has 12 residues.

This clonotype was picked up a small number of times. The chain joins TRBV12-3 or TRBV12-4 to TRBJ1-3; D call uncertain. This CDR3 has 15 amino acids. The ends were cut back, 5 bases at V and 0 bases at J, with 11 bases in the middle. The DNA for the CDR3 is TGTGCCAGCAGTGAAGACACCCGCTCTGGAAACACCATATATTTT. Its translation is CASSEDTRSGNTIYF.

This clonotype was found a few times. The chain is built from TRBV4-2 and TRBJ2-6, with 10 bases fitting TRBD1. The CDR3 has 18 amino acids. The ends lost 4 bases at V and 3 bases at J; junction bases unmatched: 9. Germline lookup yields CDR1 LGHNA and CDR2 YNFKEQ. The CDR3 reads CASSPLRDRGFGANVLTF. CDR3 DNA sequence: TGTGCCAGCAGCCCCCTCCGGGACAGGGGTTTTGGGGCCAACGTCCTGACTTTC.

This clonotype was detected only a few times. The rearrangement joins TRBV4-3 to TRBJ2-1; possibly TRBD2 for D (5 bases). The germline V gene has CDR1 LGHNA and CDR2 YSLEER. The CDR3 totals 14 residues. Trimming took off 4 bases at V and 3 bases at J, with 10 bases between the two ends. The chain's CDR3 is CASSRTGNYNEQFF. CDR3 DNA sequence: TGCGCCAGCAGCCGTACCGGGAACTACAATGAGCAGTTCTTC.

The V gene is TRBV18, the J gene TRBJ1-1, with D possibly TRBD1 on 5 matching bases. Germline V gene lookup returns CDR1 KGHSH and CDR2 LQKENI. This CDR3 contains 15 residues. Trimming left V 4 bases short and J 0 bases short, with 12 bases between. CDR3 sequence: CASSQTTAMNTEAFF. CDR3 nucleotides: TGTGCCAGCTCACAAACGACAGCGATGAACACTGAAGCTTTCTTT.

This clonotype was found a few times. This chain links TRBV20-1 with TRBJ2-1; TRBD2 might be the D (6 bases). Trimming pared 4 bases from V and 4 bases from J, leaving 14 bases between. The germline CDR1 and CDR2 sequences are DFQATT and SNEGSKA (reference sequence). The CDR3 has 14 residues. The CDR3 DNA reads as TGCAGTGCTAATAGCCTAGCGACATACAATGAGCAGTTCTTC. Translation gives CSANSLATYNEQFF.

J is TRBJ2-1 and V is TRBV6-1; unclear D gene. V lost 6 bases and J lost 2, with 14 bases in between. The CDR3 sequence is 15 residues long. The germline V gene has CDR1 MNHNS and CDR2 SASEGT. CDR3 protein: CASRGGIGPYNEQFF. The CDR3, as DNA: TGTGCCAGCAGGGGTGGGATAGGACCCTACAATGAGCAGTTCTTC.

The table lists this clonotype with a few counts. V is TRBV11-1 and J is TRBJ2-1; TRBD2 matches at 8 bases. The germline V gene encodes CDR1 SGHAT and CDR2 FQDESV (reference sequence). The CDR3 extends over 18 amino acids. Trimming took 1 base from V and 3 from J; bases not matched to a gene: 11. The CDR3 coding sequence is TGTGCCAGCAGCTTAGGAGTTAGCGGGAAGGGCTTCTACAATGAGCAGTTCTTC. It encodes CASSLGVSGKGFYNEQFF.

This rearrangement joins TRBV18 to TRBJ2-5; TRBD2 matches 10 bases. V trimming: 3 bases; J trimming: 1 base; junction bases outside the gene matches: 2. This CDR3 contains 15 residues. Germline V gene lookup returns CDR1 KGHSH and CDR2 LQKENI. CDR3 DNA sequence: TGTGCCAGCTCACCTAGCGGGGGGACCCAAGAGACCCAGTACTTC. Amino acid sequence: CASSPSGGTQETQYF.

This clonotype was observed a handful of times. CDR3 bases: TGTGCCAGCGGGACTAGCGGGAGATCTACCGGGGAGCTGTTTTTT. Encoded protein: CASGTSGRSTGELFF. This chain uses TRBV3-1 with TRBJ2-2, with 14 nucleotides matching TRBD2. V lost 8 bases, J lost 5 bases, and 4 bases stayed unmatched. The V gene's germline CDR1 is LGHDT and CDR2 YNNKEL (reference sequence). The CDR3 has 15 residues.

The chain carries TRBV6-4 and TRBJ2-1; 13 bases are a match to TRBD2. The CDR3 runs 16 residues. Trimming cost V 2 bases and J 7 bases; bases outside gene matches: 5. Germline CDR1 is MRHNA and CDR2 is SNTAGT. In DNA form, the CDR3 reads TGTGCCAGCAGTGACCAACTAGCGGGGGGGCTTAATGAGCAGTTCTTC. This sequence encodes CASSDQLAGGLNEQFF.

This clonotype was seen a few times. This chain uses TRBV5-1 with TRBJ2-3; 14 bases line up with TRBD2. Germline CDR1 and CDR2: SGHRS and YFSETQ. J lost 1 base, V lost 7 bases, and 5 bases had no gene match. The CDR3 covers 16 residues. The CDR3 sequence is CASGGTSGGRTDTQYF. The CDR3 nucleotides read TGCGCCAGCGGGGGGACTAGCGGGGGACGCACAGATACGCAGTATTTT.

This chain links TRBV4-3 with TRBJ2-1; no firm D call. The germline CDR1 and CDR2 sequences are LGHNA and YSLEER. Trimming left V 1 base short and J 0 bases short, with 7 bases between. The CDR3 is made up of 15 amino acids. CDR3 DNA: TGCGCCAGCAGCCAAGGTTTTTCCTCCTACAATGAGCAGTTCTTC. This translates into CASSQGFSSYNEQFF.

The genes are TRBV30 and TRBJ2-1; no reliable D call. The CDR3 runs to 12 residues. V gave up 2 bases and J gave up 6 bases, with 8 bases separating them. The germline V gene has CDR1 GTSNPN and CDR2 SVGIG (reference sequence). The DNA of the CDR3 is TGTGCCTGGAGTCGATCTGCCAATGAGCAGTTCTTC. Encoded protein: CAWSRSANEQFF.

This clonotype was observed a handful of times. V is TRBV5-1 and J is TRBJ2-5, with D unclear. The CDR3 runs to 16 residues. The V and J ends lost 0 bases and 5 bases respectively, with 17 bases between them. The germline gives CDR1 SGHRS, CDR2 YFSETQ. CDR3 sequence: CASSLGSRLYGETQYF. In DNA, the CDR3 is TGCGCCAGCAGCTTGGGCTCTAGACTTTATGGGGAGACCCAGTACTTC. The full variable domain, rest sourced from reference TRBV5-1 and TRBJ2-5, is KAGVTQTPRYLIKTRGQQVTLSCSPISGHRSVSWYQQTPGQGLQFLFEYFSETQRNKGNFPGRFSGRQFSNSRSEMNVSTLELGDSALYLCASSLGSRLYGETQYFGPGTRLLVL.

The CDR3 protein is CATSRAWEEQFF. The CDR3 DNA reads as TGTGCCACCAGCAGGGCGTGGGAGGAGCAGTTCTTC. The J gene is TRBJ2-1, the V gene TRBV15; weak D call: TRBD2 (5 bases). The CDR3 consists of 12 residues. Germline loops: CDR1 LNHNV, CDR2 YYDKDF (reference sequence). The germline V and J ends were trimmed by 3 bases and 10 bases, with 10 bases remaining between them.

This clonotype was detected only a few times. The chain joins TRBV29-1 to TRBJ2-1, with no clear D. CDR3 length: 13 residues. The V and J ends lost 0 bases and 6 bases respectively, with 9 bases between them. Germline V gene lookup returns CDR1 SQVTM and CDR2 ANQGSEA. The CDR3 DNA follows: TGCAGCGTTGAAGAACCGGCTGGCAATGAGCAGTTCTTC. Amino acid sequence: CSVEEPAGNEQFF.

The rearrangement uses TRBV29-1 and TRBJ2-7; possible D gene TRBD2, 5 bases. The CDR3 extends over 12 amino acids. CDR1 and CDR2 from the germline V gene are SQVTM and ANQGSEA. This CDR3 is CTPGRAPYEQYF. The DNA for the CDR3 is TGCACCCCCGGGCGGGCCCCCTACGAGCAGTACTTC.